A single sample gave rise to the 20 T cell receptor beta chains below, sequenced in a study of memory CD4+ T cells and cytomegalovirus serostatus. Single viable CD3+CD4+CD8-CD45RO+ cells were sorted as the memory CD4+ T cells. Data came from immunoSEQ multiplex PCR; TCRdb stores just in-frame clones and leaves some out. The sample has more than 45,000 clones; 78% are singletons. Source material: memory CD4+ T cells from blood. The receptors were gathered from an adult in good health and CMV-seronegative.

The chain uses TRBV29-1 and TRBJ2-1; 8 bases fit TRBD1. This CDR3 is built from 14 residues. J gave up 6 bases and V 7 bases, and 11 bases lay outside the gene matches. Germline V gives CDR1 SQVTM, CDR2 ANQGSEA. The DNA of the CDR3 is TGCAGCGCTTACGGACAGGGCTGGCGCAATGAGCAGTTCTTC. It translates to CSAYGQGWRNEQFF.

The rearrangement uses TRBV19 and TRBJ1-2; unclear D gene. The length of the CDR3 is 15 residues. The ends were cut back, 6 bases at V and 3 bases at J, with 17 bases in the middle. CDR1 LNHDA and CDR2 SQIVND come from the germline V gene (reference sequence). DNA for the CDR3: TGTGCCAGTAGCTCCGGGAGTTTGGGCGACTATGGCTACACCTTC. Its protein product is CASSSGSLGDYGYTF.

V and J are TRBV7-2 and TRBJ2-5, with 8 bases aligning to TRBD2. Losses at the gene ends were 5 bases for V and 7 bases for J; bases not matched to a gene: 3. CDR1 and CDR2 (germline): SGHTA, FQGNSA. This CDR3 is 12 amino acids long. CDR3 residues: CASSGSGATQYF. For the CDR3, the DNA is TGTGCCAGCAGCGGTAGCGGGGCGACCCAGTACTTC.

In this sample, this clone turned up once. The chain carries TRBV2 and TRBJ2-2; TRBD1 is a possible D gene (6 bases). The germline V and J ends were trimmed by 8 bases and 0 bases, with 19 bases remaining between them. The CDR3 sequence is 17 residues long. Germline V lookup: CDR1 SNHLY, CDR2 FYNNEI. The CDR3 DNA sequence: TGTGCCAGCCATCCCCAGGGGCGATTCGCGAACACCGGGGAGCTGTTTTTT. Translation: CASHPQGRFANTGELFF.

CDR3 bases: TGCGCCAGCAGCTTGGAGACCCTGGGCGTCGGTGGCTACACCTTC. Residues: CASSLETLGVGGYTF. The chain employs TRBV5-1 and TRBJ1-2; D is unclear. V shed 0 bases and J shed 7 bases, with 16 bases lying between them. CDR1 and CDR2 (germline): SGHRS, YFSETQ. There are 15 residues in the CDR3.

The rearrangement uses TRBV6-5 and TRBJ1-4; D is unclear. The CDR3 is 10 residues long. The V end was cut by 8 bases, the J end by 10 bases, with 8 bases between. Germline V gene sequence: CDR1 MNHEY, CDR2 SVGAGI. The CDR3 nucleotides read TGTGCCAGCCAGCTGACAAAACTGTTTTTT. Amino acid sequence: CASQLTKLFF.

The chain links TRBV5-1 to TRBJ2-5; D not certain. This CDR3 comprises 11 residues. The germline CDR1 and CDR2 sequences are SGHRS and YFSETQ. The V end lost 3 bases, the J end lost 6 bases, and 6 bases lay between the germline ends. The CDR3 loop reads CASSSEKTQYF. DNA of the CDR3: TGCGCCAGCAGCTCCGAGAAGACCCAGTACTTC.

The chain carries TRBV2 and TRBJ1-1; D not certain. CDR1 is SNHLY and CDR2 is FYNNEI in the germline V gene. The CDR3 spans 13 residues. V lost 2 bases and J 5 bases, leaving 9 bases between the germline ends. The CDR3: CASSERRWTEAFF. CDR3 coding DNA: TGTGCCAGCAGTGAAAGACGGTGGACTGAAGCTTTCTTT.

This sequence joins TRBV4-2 and TRBJ2-5, with D perhaps TRBD1 (5 bases). Germline CDR1 reads LGHNA; CDR2 reads YNFKEQ. The V end lost 3 bases, the J end lost 0 bases, and 5 bases lay between the germline ends. This CDR3 is 13 amino acids long. CDR3: CASSQTDQETQYF. DNA of the CDR3: TGTGCCAGCAGCCAGACAGACCAAGAGACCCAGTACTTC.

The chain recombines TRBV6-4 with TRBJ2-7; tentative D call: TRBD1 (5 bases). The germline V gene encodes CDR1 MRHNA and CDR2 SNTAGT. V shed 2 bases and J shed 6 bases, with 14 bases lying between them. This CDR3 region has 14 residues. CDR3 loop: CASSDLGDSCEQYF. CDR3 nucleotide sequence: TGTGCCAGCAGTGACCTGGGCGACAGCTGCGAGCAGTACTTC.

This clone was recorded a few times. This chain connects TRBV19 to TRBJ1-5; no firm D call. The length of the CDR3 is 15 residues. The germline gives CDR1 LNHDA, CDR2 SQIVND (reference sequence). V dropped 5 bases and J dropped 1 base, with 12 bases sitting between them. CDR3 protein: CASSPEALSNQPQHF. CDR3 sequence (DNA): TGTGCCAGTAGTCCCGAGGCCCTAAGCAATCAGCCCCAGCATTTT.

The chain uses TRBV28 and TRBJ1-3; D is unresolved. V was cut by 5 bases and J by 4 bases, with 9 bases left in between. The CDR3 consists of 13 residues. The V gene's germline CDR1 is MDHEN and CDR2 SYDVKM. The CDR3: CASSGSTGNTIYF. In DNA form, the CDR3 reads TGTGCCAGCAGTGGAAGTACCGGAAACACCATATATTTT.

The gene calls are TRBV6-5 and TRBJ2-7; D is undetermined. Trimming cost V 0 bases and J 7 bases, with 4 bases left between them. Per the germline V gene, CDR1 is MNHEY and CDR2 is SVGAGI. The CDR3 has 11 amino acids. As DNA, the CDR3 is TGTGCCAGCAGTTACTCCCGGGAGCAGTACTTC. Its protein product is CASSYSREQYF.

This clone was observed a handful of times. The chain is built from TRBV19 and TRBJ2-2; D remains unclear. This CDR3 has 15 amino acids. With 4 bases removed from V and 1 base from J, the gap between germline ends came to 10 bases. CDR1 and CDR2 (germline): LNHDA, SQIVND (reference sequence). The CDR3 DNA is TGTGCCAGTAGTAGTAGGGCTGTGAACACCGGGGAGCTGTTTTTT. As protein: CASSSRAVNTGELFF.

This chain links TRBV18 with TRBJ1-4; no reliable D call. Germline CDR1 and CDR2: KGHSH and LQKENI. CDR3 length equals 12 residues. The ends were cut back, 6 bases at V and 6 bases at J, with 8 bases in the middle. CDR3 loop: CASSPADEKLFF. CDR3 coding DNA: TGTGCCAGCTCGCCTGCGGATGAAAAACTGTTTTTT.

This clone was recorded once. The chain employs TRBV2 and TRBJ2-3; D remains ambiguous. V lost 8 bases to trimming and J lost 6 bases, with 9 bases between them. Germline V gene data show CDR1 as SNHLY and CDR2 as FYNNEI. The CDR3 has 11 residues. The CDR3 is CASEAADTQYF. CDR3 DNA sequence: TGTGCCAGCGAGGCGGCTGATACGCAGTATTTT.

By share, this clone ranks as medium-sized. The chain combines TRBV2 with TRBJ1-2, with a weak D call TRBD1 (6 bases). The CDR3 spans 12 residues. Germline V CDR1 and CDR2: SNHLY, FYNNEI. Between the trimmed V and J ends, which lost 6 bases and 6 bases, there was a span of 11 bases. The CDR3 protein is CASREGGHGYTF. Here the CDR3 DNA reads TGTGCCAGCAGGGAGGGGGGGCATGGCTACACCTTC.

The chain employs TRBV5-6 and TRBJ2-5; 8 bases are shared with TRBD2. The V gene's germline CDR1 is SGHDT and CDR2 YYEEEE. The CDR3 loop spans 16 amino acids. Unmatched junction bases numbered 15, after V lost 4 bases and J lost 7 bases. CDR3 nucleotide sequence: TGTGCCAGCAGCCCCACGGGGGGGGCGTTTATTGGGACCCAGTACTTC. Translating gives CASSPTGGAFIGTQYF.

This clone was counted only a few times. The chain recombines TRBV7-8 with TRBJ1-4; 11 bases map to TRBD1. The V gene's germline CDR1 is SGHVS and CDR2 FQNEAQ. Germline trimming cut 5 bases from V and 8 bases from J; bases unmatched to any gene: 10. CDR3 length: 16 amino acids. The CDR3 sequence is CASSLPRGQGGEKLFF. As DNA, the CDR3 is TGTGCCAGCAGCCTCCCGAGGGGACAGGGGGGCGAAAAACTGTTTTTT. Full variable domain (outside the CDR3, taken from reference TRBV7-8 and TRBJ1-4): GAGVSQSPRYKVAKRGQDVALRCDPISGHVSLFWYQQALGQGPEFLTYFQNEAQLDKSGLPSDRFFAERPEGSVSTLKIQRTQQEDSAVYLCASSLPRGQGGEKLFFGSGTQLSVL.

CDR3: CASSEASLRNEQFF. CDR3 DNA sequence: TGTGCCAGCAGTGAGGCTAGTCTACGCAATGAGCAGTTCTTC. The chain is built from TRBV2 and TRBJ2-1, with D unresolved. V shed 3 bases and J shed 6 bases, with 12 bases lying between them. The CDR3 covers 14 residues. CDR1 and CDR2 from the germline V gene are SNHLY and FYNNEI.